Detailed here is one T cell receptor beta chain. In the authors' workflow: The assay estimated nucleated cells by amplifying reference gene primers. Measured with immunoSEQ multiplex PCR; TCRdb has only the in-frame clones, and not every one. That table supplies the V and J calls and clone size; D and trimming were determined from the DNA. Of under 250,000 clones in the sample, about four fifths were seen once. The sample comes from a study of blood T cell repertoires in COVID-19. Study-level information: Both acute and convalescent COVID-19 samples were obtained from the United States, Italy and Spain. From T cells, B-cell-depleted T cells, or PBMCs came the material, which was cDNA or gDNA.

Trimming pared 3 bases from V and 4 bases from J, leaving 6 bases between. The CDR3 contains 12 residues. CDR1 and CDR2 (germline): SEHNR, FQNEAQ (reference sequence). The V call is TRBV7-9, the J call TRBJ2-5, with D unresolved. This clonotype was obtained from a man between 45 and 60 years old with acute or convalescent COVID-19. The sequencing input was peripheral blood. The CDR3 DNA follows: TGTGCCAGCAGCTTGAGTCCAGAGACCCAGTACTTC. Its protein product is CASSLSPETQYF.